This TCR beta chain stems from a study of radiotherapy plus CTLA-4 blockade in lung cancer. Study-wide context: Objective responses were observed in around 17% of patients, and disease control was achieved by about 30%.

About this clone: The antigen remains unidentified.

Libraries were prepared by immunoSEQ multiplex PCR; TCRdb keeps only in-frame clonotypes and omits some of them. The sample yields around 80,000 clones, roughly 70% seen once. Patients with chemo-refractory metastatic non-small-cell lung cancer received focal radiation plus CTLA-4 blockade with ipilimumab. V dropped 6 bases and J dropped 3; count of bases not matched to a gene: 2. This CDR3 spans 15 amino acids. CDR1 is MNHNS, CDR2 SASEGT, per germline. Study results and caveats: Subsequent to radiotherapy plus ipilimumab, tumor-derived TCR clones underwent expansion in blood.

The source is a human donor with non-small cell lung cancer whose response to radiotherapy plus ipilimumab could not be evaluated. This specimen was peripheral blood, taken from a patient treated with radiotherapy plus ipilimumab. The chain couples TRBV6-1 to TRBJ2-2; 12 bases are a match to TRBD2. The CDR3 sequence: CASSGLAGYTGELFF. The CDR3, as DNA: TGTGCCAGCAGCGGACTAGCGGGATACACCGGGGAGCTGTTTTTT.